The 2 T cell receptor beta chains below come from one sample, sequenced in a study of long-term antiretroviral therapy in people with HIV. The run of the v3.0 immunoSEQ assay was at survey level. Here immunoSEQ multiplex PCR was the method, and the copy in TCRdb shows in-frame clones only, minus some. The repertoire holds fewer than 40,000 clones, roughly 77% seen once, with 3.2% in the top ten. The sample in question was unsorted PBMCs, obtained 1.9 years after starting antiretroviral therapy. These receptors came from a man younger than 30 with HIV.

The chain recombines TRBV11-1 with TRBJ1-2, with D possibly matching TRBD1 (5 bases). Per the germline V gene, CDR1 is SGHAT and CDR2 is FQDESV (reference sequence). Trimming stripped 6 bases from V and 8 bases from J, with 10 bases between. The CDR3 spans 11 residues. DNA for the CDR3: TGTGCCAGCAGGTCAGGGATCGGCTACACCTTC. It is translated as CASRSGIGYTF.

This chain links TRBV6-1 with TRBJ2-7, with unresolved D. Trimming shortened V by 1 base and J by 2 bases, and 12 bases separated the two germline ends. This CDR3 is built from 15 residues. Germline V gene data show CDR1 as MNHNS and CDR2 as SASEGT. As DNA, the CDR3 is TGTGCCAGCAGTGAAGGCCGGCGCACGACCTACGAGCAGTACGTC. Protein sequence: CASSEGRRTTYEQYV.